One TCR beta chain is described in this entry. The antigen remains unidentified. Treatment in this sample: oral pan-JAK inhibitor, 5-10 mg twice daily. Researchers picked out CD4+ and CD8+ T cells from PBMCs by sorting. The data were obtained in a study of CD8+ T cells in alopecia areata. Sequencing used cDNA as its template, made by extracting RNA and reverse transcribing it. Using immunoSEQ multiplex PCR, the repertoire was profiled, and TCRdb retains in-frame clones only, with some absent. This table holds more than 95,000 clones, around 84% found once. Overall study results and limits: Relative to mice, TCR sharing across patients was less clear, a difference possibly HLA-related.

Germline V gene sequence: CDR1 MDHEN, CDR2 SYDVKM. The V gene lost 5 bases and the J gene lost 1 base, with 11 bases spanning the gap. This CDR3 spans 15 amino acids. The sequence was collected from a human donor with alopecia areata. The V and J genes are TRBV28 and TRBJ2-2; D remains unclear. Here the sequenced sample was CD8+ T cells sorted from blood, taken at approximately week 30, from a patient treated with tofacitinib. The CDR3 DNA follows: TGTGCCAGCAGTCCGTACAGCCTGAACACCGGGGAGCTGTTTTTT. Amino acids: CASSPYSLNTGELFF.